The TCR beta chain under discussion was sequenced for a study of blood T cell repertoires in COVID-19. Whole-study context: The samples span acute and convalescent COVID-19 from the United States, Italy and Spain.

V gave up 2 bases and J gave up 6 bases; unmatched junction bases: 5. The CDR3 length is 15 residues. Germline assignment: CDR1 LNHDA and CDR2 SQIVND (reference sequence). Per the authors' pipeline: Reference gene primer amplification in the assay estimated nucleated cell counts. The method was immunoSEQ multiplex PCR; TCRdb's version includes in-frame clones alone and lacks a portion of them. V, J and clone size derive from that table, while D and trimming were established from the DNA sequence. Of 20,000 to 30,000 clones in the sample, approximately 81% were seen once. The chain couples TRBV19 to TRBJ2-1; TRBD2 matches at 9 bases. The sequenced material came from peripheral blood. The TCR was taken from a man in his 70s with acute or convalescent COVID-19. In nucleotides, the CDR3 is TGTGCCAGTAGTATATCGCTAGCGGGGATCAATGAGCAGTTCTTC. It encodes CASSISLAGINEQFF.